This T cell receptor (beta chain) was recorded in a study of T cells after yellow fever vaccination. The wider study: Memory subsets EM, EMRA, CM and Tscm were separated by sorting based on CD3, CD45RA, CCR7 and CD95. Where fractions had low cell numbers, libraries were prepared from them with the SMART-Seq v4 Ultra Low Input RNA kit.

TCRdb re-called the 5' RACE reads through MiXCR, storing one row per CDR3 protein. The sample contains over 25,000 distinct CDR3 sequences, about 5.5% of which appear only once. CDR1 SGHKS and CDR2 YYEKEE come from the germline V gene (reference sequence). Trimming took off 2 bases at V and 9 bases at J, with 12 bases between the two ends. The CDR3 totals 12 residues. Study results and caveats: The secondary response was weaker but peaked faster, day 5 versus 15. On day 0, almost all vaccine-responding clonotypes were undetectable in sorted memory subsets.

This clonotype has ten or more counts. Sequences were derived from PBMCs, either bulk or a sorted T-cell subset (CD4+, CD8+, memory, or dextramer-sorted; not recorded which), sampled 15 days after the yellow fever booster vaccination. The chain links TRBV5-5 to TRBJ2-7; D gene unclear. The sequence was obtained from a man aged 25 to 40 who received the YFV17D yellow fever vaccine. DNA for the CDR3: TGTGCCAGCAGCTTAAGTCCGACGGGGCAGTACTTC. As protein: CASSLSPTGQYF. The whole variable domain, remainder taken from reference TRBV5-5 and TRBJ2-7, is DAGVTQSPTHLIKTRGQQVTLRCSPISGHKSVSWYQQVLGQGPQFIFQYYEKEERGRGNFPDRFSARQFPNYSSELNVNALLLGDSALYLCASSLSPTGQYFGPGTRLTVT.